One and the same sample provided the 13 T cell receptor beta chains below, sequenced in a study of T cell responses to AZD1222 COVID-19 vaccine. The assay was immunoSEQ multiplex PCR, and TCRdb's table has in-frame clones only and misses some. This table has around 130,000 clones, over 75% appearing once. The sample in question was peripheral blood, obtained on day 0 of AZD1222 vaccination. These receptors were taken from an adult in good health.

The genes are TRBV3-1 (or the pseudogene TRBV3-2) and TRBJ2-2; D is perhaps TRBD2 (5 bases). Trimming stripped 1 base from V and 7 bases from J, with 7 bases between. The CDR3 runs 13 residues. Germline V gene data show CDR1 as LGHDT and CDR2 as YNNKEL (reference sequence). CDR3 DNA sequence: TGTGCCAGCAGCCAAGGGACTCTCGGGGAGCTGTTTTTT. It is translated as CASSQGTLGELFF.

This clone was seen a single time. The chain has TRBV6-5 and TRBJ1-5, with TRBD1 identical over 9 bases. V shed 7 bases, J shed 4 bases, and the junction held 8 bases outside the gene matches. The CDR3 consists of 15 residues. Germline CDR1 and CDR2: MNHEY and SVGAGI. The DNA for the CDR3 is TGTGCCAGCACTGCTACCGGACAGGGGAATCAGCCCCAGCATTTT. Its protein is CASTATGQGNQPQHF.

The chain employs TRBV19 and TRBJ1-2; D unresolved. The V end was cut by 9 bases, the J end by 2 bases, with 10 bases between. CDR1 and CDR2 from the germline V gene are LNHDA and SQIVND (reference sequence). The CDR3 length is 12 residues. DNA for the CDR3: TGTGCCAGCCGGACGGAGAACTATGGCTACACCTTC. Translation: CASRTENYGYTF.

The chain uses TRBV27 and TRBJ2-3; TRBD2 matches at 9 bases. Per germline, CDR1 MNHEY and CDR2 SMNVEV (reference sequence). V lost 5 bases to trimming and J lost 3 bases; unmatched junction nucleotides: 6. This CDR3 has 15 residues. CDR3 loop: CASSPRLAGTDTQYF. The DNA of the CDR3 is TGTGCCAGCAGTCCCCGGCTAGCGGGGACAGATACGCAGTATTTT.

In its sample, this clone was seen once. The rearrangement uses TRBV7-9 and TRBJ2-7, with 8 bases matching TRBD1. CDR3 length: 14 residues. Unmatched junction bases numbered 7, after V lost 2 bases and J lost 7 bases. The V gene's germline CDR1 is SEHNR and CDR2 FQNEAQ (reference sequence). In DNA, the CDR3 is TGTGCCAGCAGCTTACCCCAGGGGGCGCGGGAGCAGTACTTC. As protein: CASSLPQGAREQYF.

The chain carries TRBV28 and TRBJ2-7, with 11 bases matching TRBD2. After removal of 5 bases from V and 4 bases from J, the junction contained 7 bases not matched to a gene. CDR1 and CDR2 from the germline V gene are MDHEN and SYDVKM. The CDR3 is 15 residues long. The CDR3 DNA follows: TGTGCCAGCAGTCCGCCGGGACTAGCGGTTTACGAGCAGTACTTC. It encodes CASSPPGLAVYEQYF. Full variable domain (rest looked up from reference TRBV28 and TRBJ2-7): DVKVTQSSRYLVKRTGEKVFLECVQDMDHENMFWYRQDPGLGLRLIYFSYDVKMKEKGDIPEGYSVSREKKERFSLILESASTNQTSMYLCASSPPGLAVYEQYFGPGTRLTVT.

CDR3 residues: CASSLSPGNTIYF. In DNA form, the CDR3 reads TGTGCCAGCAGTTTATCCCCCGGAAACACCATATATTTT. This chain uses TRBV28 with TRBJ1-3; D remains ambiguous. CDR1 and CDR2 (germline): MDHEN, SYDVKM. V lost 1 base and J lost 4, with 5 bases in between. The CDR3 is 13 residues long. Full variable domain (missing parts from reference TRBV28 and TRBJ1-3): DVKVTQSSRYLVKRTGEKVFLECVQDMDHENMFWYRQDPGLGLRLIYFSYDVKMKEKGDIPEGYSVSREKKERFSLILESASTNQTSMYLCASSLSPGNTIYFGEGSWLTVV.

This clone has only one observation. The chain combines TRBV7-9 with TRBJ1-5; D remains ambiguous. Trimming took 3 bases from V and 0 from J, leaving 6 bases between them. The CDR3 contains 14 residues. Germline V gene lookup returns CDR1 SEHNR and CDR2 FQNEAQ (reference sequence). CDR3 sequence (DNA): TGTGCCAGCAGCTTGGACCTTAGCAATCAGCCCCAGCATTTT. Translating it yields CASSLDLSNQPQHF.

The V gene is TRBV6-6, the J gene TRBJ1-5; D perhaps matches TRBD1 (5 bases). Germline lookup yields CDR1 MNHNY and CDR2 SVGAGI (reference sequence). V was trimmed by 0 bases and J by 6 bases, leaving 12 bases between them. The length of the CDR3 is 15 residues. CDR3: CASSYSGVRGQPQHF. DNA for the CDR3: TGTGCCAGCAGTTACTCGGGGGTACGCGGTCAGCCCCAGCATTTT.

The chain carries TRBV19 and TRBJ2-1; D is possibly TRBD2 (6 bases). V shed 6 bases and J shed 1 base, with 19 bases lying between them. CDR3 size: 17 residues. Germline loops: CDR1 LNHDA, CDR2 SQIVND (reference sequence). The CDR3 loop is CASSSLSGTPSYNEQFF. Written as DNA, the CDR3 is TGTGCCAGTAGCTCTCTTTCCGGGACTCCATCCTACAATGAGCAGTTCTTC.

V and J are TRBV27 and TRBJ2-7; D not certain. The ends were cut back, 5 bases at V and 6 bases at J, with 14 bases in the middle. This CDR3 spans 13 amino acids. Germline V gives CDR1 MNHEY, CDR2 SMNVEV (reference sequence). The CDR3 DNA sequence: TGTGCCAGCAGTCCCACAGACCTCTCCGAGCAGTACTTC. Translating it yields CASSPTDLSEQYF.

The J gene is TRBJ2-3, the V gene TRBV28; TRBD2 matches 12 bases. V dropped 4 bases and J dropped 4; count of bases not matched to a gene: 6. From germline, CDR1 is MDHEN and CDR2 SYDVKM. The CDR3 consists of 16 residues. CDR3 residues: CASSSRLAGDSDTQYF. CDR3 nucleotide sequence: TGTGCCAGCAGTTCAAGACTAGCGGGGGATTCAGATACGCAGTATTTT.

The V call is TRBV5-1, the J call TRBJ2-2, with 9 bases aligning to TRBD2. Germline-derived CDR1 and CDR2 are SGHRS and YFSETQ. The trim removed 0 bases at V and 2 bases at J, leaving 5 bases unmatched. CDR3 length: 17 residues. The CDR3 here is CASSLVRLAVNTGELFF. CDR3 DNA: TGCGCCAGCAGCTTGGTTAGACTAGCGGTAAACACCGGGGAGCTGTTTTTT. Based on the CDR3 plus reference TRBV5-1 and TRBJ2-2, the full variable domain is KAGVTQTPRYLIKTRGQQVTLSCSPISGHRSVSWYQQTPGQGLQFLFEYFSETQRNKGNFPGRFSGRQFSNSRSEMNVSTLELGDSALYLCASSLVRLAVNTGELFFGEGSRLTVL.